The entry below gives a single T cell receptor beta chain sequence along with its context. There is no known antigen for this receptor. Base qualities are missing; no much larger clone stands one base away. The sample is drawn from a study of CD8+CD57+ T cells in acquired aplastic anemia (dated by TCRdb to the late 2010s). For context, the study as a whole: On average, sorted CD4+ and CD8+ cells yielded 3 to 4 ug of extracted DNA, with a range of about 0.17 to 27.4 ug. An average of approximately 9.8 million reads for CD4+ cells and approximately 11 million reads for CD8+ cells was obtained from healthy donor samples.

Results the study describes overall, beyond this receptor: Between patients and healthy controls, no significant difference in CD8+ Simpson's diversity was found (P=0.060). Roughly 30 CD8+ CDR3 sequences were shared between patients and controls but appeared highly expressed in patients and within their immunodominant clones.

TCR beta VDJ combination and CDR3 sequence profiling used genomic DNA as the template. TCR repertoire sequencing was run on an Illumina HiSeq 2000. The published analysis was carried out like this. TRBV/TRBJ rearrangement plots, CDR3 size and DJ length profiles, and Simpson's diversity index were used to assess repertoires. The immunodominant clone was defined as the most abundant DNA sequence in deep sequencing data. CDR3 amino acid sequences were checked for sharing across subjects and were also compared against the VDJdb database and published repertoires. Starting from the raw public reads, TCRdb applied fastp trimming at Q25, assembled clones with MiXCR and retained in-frame beta chains. Every CDR3 protein is listed once, alongside the most common genes and DNA of its rows. Clone size and V and J calls follow TCRdb, not the original study. This sample comprises around 51,000 distinct CDR3 sequences, around two thirds of them detected only once. About a third of the sample is held by the ten biggest clonotypes.

CDR1 and CDR2, per the germline V gene (reference sequence), are SEHNR and FQNEAQ. V loses 4 bases of germline sequence and J loses 7 bases, and the interval between the two ends is 20 bases. The cysteine opens and the phenylalanine closes a CDR3 of 15 amino acids. The sequence is cut down to CDR3 DNA, 45 bases in frame from base 1. In this study, sorted CD4+ and CD8+ T cells from the blood of healthy subjects and of severe aplastic anemia patients had their TCR repertoires deep-sequenced. Ficoll-Paque density gradient centrifugation was used to isolate peripheral blood mononuclear cells. Before DNA extraction, CD4+ and CD8+ T cells were sorted by FACS or by magnetic beads.

Sequencing was carried out using sorted CD4+, CD8+, or CD8+CD57+ T cells (not recorded which) from PBMCs. The V and J genes are TRBV7-9 and TRBJ2-7; the D gene is tentatively TRBD1 or TRBD2, each matching 7 bases. The receptor was isolated from a human donor in good health, serving as a control. The bases are TGTGCCAGCAGCTCTACTAGGGCAGGGGGAGGGGAGCAGTACTTC. Its amino acids are CASSSTRAGGGEQYF.